A selection of T cell receptor beta chains follows, all from one sample in a study of PD-1 blockade in classical Hodgkin lymphoma. Clones were sequenced by immunoSEQ multiplex PCR, and TCRdb holds only the in-frame ones, with some missing. This table holds 25,000 to 35,000 clones, approximately 94% found once. Sequencing used peripheral blood mononuclear cells (PBMCs). The receptors come from a human donor with classical Hodgkin lymphoma. Each CDR3 is given with its conserved first and last residue. A D gene is named only where the DNA matches it firmly. Rows may omit the clone size; those that give it use once, few, many or a size class.

abundance	d_gene	v_gene	j_gene	CDR3aa	CDR3nt
few	TRBD1	TRBV30	TRBJ1-1	CAWSVTLGQGAGEAFF	TGTGCCTGGAGTGTCACTCTCGGACAGGGGGCGGGTGAAGCTTTCTTT
-	-	TRBV21-1	TRBJ1-2	CASSKVMGGYGYTF	TGTGCCAGCAGCAAAGTTATGGGGGGCTATGGCTACACCTTC
-	-	TRBV4-1	TRBJ2-1	CASSPRARGYYNEQFF	TGCGCCAGCAGCCCCAGGGCCAGAGGATACTACAATGAGCAGTTCTTC
-	-	TRBV4-1	TRBJ1-2	CASSHAPTDSAVKGYTF	TGCGCCAGCAGCCACGCCCCTACGGACAGTGCGGTAAAAGGCTACACCTTC
-	TRBD1	TRBV27	TRBJ2-5	CASSLSAPTGGQETQYF	TGTGCCAGCAGTTTATCGGCCCCGACAGGGGGCCAAGAGACCCAGTACTTC
-	TRBD1	TRBV6-5	TRBJ2-4	CASSPLARGSIQYF	TGTGCCAGCAGCCCCCTGGCCAGGGGGTCCATTCAGTACTTC
-	-	TRBV7-6	TRBJ2-7	CASSLRGTHSYEQYF	TGTGCCAGCAGCCTACGCGGTACCCACTCCTACGAGCAGTACTTC
-	-	TRBV10-3	TRBJ1-5	CAIRDSSNQPQHF	TGTGCCATCAGGGACAGTAGCAATCAGCCCCAGCATTTT
-	TRBD1	TRBV5-4	TRBJ2-4	CASSPGTENIQYF	TGTGCCAGCAGCCCCGGGACAGAAAACATTCAGTACTTC
-	-	TRBV30	TRBJ1-5	CAWMPRSDQPQHF	TGTGCCTGGATGCCTAGGTCAGATCAGCCCCAGCATTTT
-	-	TRBV9	TRBJ2-2	CASSGSYTGELFF	TGTGCCAGCAGTGGCTCATACACCGGGGAGCTGTTTTTT
-	-	TRBV4-3	TRBJ1-3	CASSQDPEFSGNTIYF	TGCGCCAGCAGCCAAGACCCTGAGTTCTCTGGAAACACCATATATTTT
-	-	TRBV2	TRBJ1-1	CASRWTVPGTEAFF	TGTGCCAGCAGATGGACAGTTCCGGGCACTGAAGCTTTCTTT
-	TRBD2	TRBV6-4	TRBJ2-3	CASSELAGADTQYF	TGTGCCAGCAGTGAACTAGCGGGGGCAGATACGCAGTATTTT
-	TRBD2	TRBV11-2	TRBJ2-5	CASSLDPGRAQYF	TGTGCCAGCAGCTTAGACCCCGGGAGGGCCCAGTACTTC
-	-	TRBV5-8	TRBJ2-1	CASSTEYGLRPYNEQFF	TGTGCCAGCAGCACCGAGTACGGGCTGCGCCCCTACAATGAGCAGTTCTTC
-	-	TRBV10-3	TRBJ2-1	CAISDSSAPFSYNEQFF	TGTGCCATCAGTGATAGTTCAGCCCCCTTTTCCTACAATGAGCAGTTCTTC